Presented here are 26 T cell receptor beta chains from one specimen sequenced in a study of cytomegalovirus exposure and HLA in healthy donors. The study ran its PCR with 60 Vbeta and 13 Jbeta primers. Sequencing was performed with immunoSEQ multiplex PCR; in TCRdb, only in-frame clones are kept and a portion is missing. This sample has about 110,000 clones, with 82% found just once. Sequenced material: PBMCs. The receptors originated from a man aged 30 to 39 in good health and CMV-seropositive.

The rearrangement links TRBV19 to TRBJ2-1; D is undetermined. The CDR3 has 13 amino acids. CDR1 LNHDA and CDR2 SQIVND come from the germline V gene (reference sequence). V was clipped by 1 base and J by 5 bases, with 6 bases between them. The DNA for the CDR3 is TGTGCCAGTAGTATAGGAGAACACAATGAGCAGTTCTTC. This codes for CASSIGEHNEQFF.

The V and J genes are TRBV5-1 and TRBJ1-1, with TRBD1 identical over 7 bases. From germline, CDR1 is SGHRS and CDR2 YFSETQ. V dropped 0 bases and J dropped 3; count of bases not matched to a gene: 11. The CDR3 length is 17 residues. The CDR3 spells CASSLDSTGDLYTEAFF. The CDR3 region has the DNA TGCGCCAGCAGCTTGGATTCTACAGGGGATTTATACACTGAAGCTTTCTTT.

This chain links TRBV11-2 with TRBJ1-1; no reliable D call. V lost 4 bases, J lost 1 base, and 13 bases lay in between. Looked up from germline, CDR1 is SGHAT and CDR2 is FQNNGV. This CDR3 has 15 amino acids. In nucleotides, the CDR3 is TGTGCCAGCAGCTCACGACGGGAGAGGAACACTGAAGCTTTCTTT. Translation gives CASSSRRERNTEAFF. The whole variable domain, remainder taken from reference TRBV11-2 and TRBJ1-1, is EAGVAQSPRYKIIEKRQSVAFWCNPISGHATLYWYQQILGQGPKLLIQFQNNGVVDDSQLPKDRFSAERLKGVDSTLKIQPAKLEDSAVYLCASSSRRERNTEAFFGQGTRLTVV.

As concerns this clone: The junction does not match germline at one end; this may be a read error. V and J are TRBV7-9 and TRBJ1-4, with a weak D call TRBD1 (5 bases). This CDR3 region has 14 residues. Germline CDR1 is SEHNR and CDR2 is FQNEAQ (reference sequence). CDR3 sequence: CSSSKTRGPRKLFF. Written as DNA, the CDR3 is TGTTCCAGCAGTAAGACGCGGGGACCTCGAAAACTGTTTTTT.

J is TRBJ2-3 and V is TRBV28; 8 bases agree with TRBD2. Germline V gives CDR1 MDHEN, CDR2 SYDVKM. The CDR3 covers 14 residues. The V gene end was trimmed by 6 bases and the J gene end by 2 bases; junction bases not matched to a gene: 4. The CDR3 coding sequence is TGTGCCAGCAGCTCGGGGGGGATCACAGATACGCAGTATTTT. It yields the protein CASSSGGITDTQYF.

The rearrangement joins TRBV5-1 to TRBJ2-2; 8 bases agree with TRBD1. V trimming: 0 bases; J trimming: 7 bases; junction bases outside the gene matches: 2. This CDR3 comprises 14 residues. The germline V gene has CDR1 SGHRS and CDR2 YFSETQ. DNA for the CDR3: TGCGCCAGCAGCTTGGGGACAGGGATCGGGGAGCTGTTTTTT. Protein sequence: CASSLGTGIGELFF.

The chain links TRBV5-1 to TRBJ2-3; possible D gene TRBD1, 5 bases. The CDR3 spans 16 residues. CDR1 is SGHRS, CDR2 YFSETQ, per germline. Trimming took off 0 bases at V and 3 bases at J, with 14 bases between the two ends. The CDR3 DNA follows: TGCGCCAGCAGCTTGGGGGCAGGGAAAATGACAGATACGCAGTATTTT. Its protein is CASSLGAGKMTDTQYF.

CDR3 in amino acids: CASSVDIGNTIYF. The CDR3 DNA follows: TGTGCCAGCAGCGTGGACATTGGAAACACCATATATTTT. This sequence joins TRBV9 and TRBJ1-3; the D gene is possibly TRBD1 (5 bases). The germline V gene has CDR1 SGDLS and CDR2 YYNGEE. V was trimmed by 2 bases and J by 3 bases, leaving 6 bases between them. The CDR3 is 13 residues long.

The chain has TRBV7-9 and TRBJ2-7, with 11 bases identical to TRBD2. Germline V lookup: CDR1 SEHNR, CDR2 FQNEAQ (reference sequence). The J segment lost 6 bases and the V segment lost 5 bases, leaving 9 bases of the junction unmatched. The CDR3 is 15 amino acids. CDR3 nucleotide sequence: TGTGCCAGCAGCCCCTCCGTCGGACTAGCGGGCGAGCAGTACTTC. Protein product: CASSPSVGLAGEQYF.

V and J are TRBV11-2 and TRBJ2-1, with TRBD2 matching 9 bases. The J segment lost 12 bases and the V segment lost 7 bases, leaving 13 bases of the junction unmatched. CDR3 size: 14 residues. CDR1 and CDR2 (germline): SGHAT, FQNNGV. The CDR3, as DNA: TGTGCCAGCATTCGCTCGCGGGGGGGAATAGGGCAGTTCTTC. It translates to CASIRSRGGIGQFF. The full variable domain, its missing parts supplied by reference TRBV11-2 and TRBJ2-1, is EAGVAQSPRYKIIEKRQSVAFWCNPISGHATLYWYQQILGQGPKLLIQFQNNGVVDDSQLPKDRFSAERLKGVDSTLKIQPAKLEDSAVYLCASIRSRGGIGQFFGPGTRLTVL.

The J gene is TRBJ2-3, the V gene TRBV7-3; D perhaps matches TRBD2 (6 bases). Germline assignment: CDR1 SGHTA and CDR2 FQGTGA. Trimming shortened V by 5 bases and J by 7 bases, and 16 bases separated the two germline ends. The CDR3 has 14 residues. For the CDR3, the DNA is TGTGCCAGCAGCGCCCCGGGAGCTGTGCATACGCAGTATTTT. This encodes CASSAPGAVHTQYF.

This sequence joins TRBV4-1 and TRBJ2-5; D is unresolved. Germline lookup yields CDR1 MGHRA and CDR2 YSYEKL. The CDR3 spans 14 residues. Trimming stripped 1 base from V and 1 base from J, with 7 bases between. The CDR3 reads CASSQGQIQETQYF. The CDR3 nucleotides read TGCGCCAGCAGCCAAGGCCAGATCCAAGAGACCCAGTACTTC.

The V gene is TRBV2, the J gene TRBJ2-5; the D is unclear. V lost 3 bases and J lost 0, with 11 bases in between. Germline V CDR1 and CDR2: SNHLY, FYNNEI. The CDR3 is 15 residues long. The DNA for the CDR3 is TGTGCCAGCAGTGATCCCAGTTGGTACCAAGAGACCCAGTACTTC. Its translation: CASSDPSWYQETQYF. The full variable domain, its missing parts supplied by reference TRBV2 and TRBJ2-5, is EPEVTQTPSHQVTQMGQEVILRCVPISNHLYFYWYRQILGQKVEFLVSFYNNEISEKSEIFDDQFSVERPDGSNFTLKIRSTKLEDSAMYFCASSDPSWYQETQYFGPGTRLLVL.

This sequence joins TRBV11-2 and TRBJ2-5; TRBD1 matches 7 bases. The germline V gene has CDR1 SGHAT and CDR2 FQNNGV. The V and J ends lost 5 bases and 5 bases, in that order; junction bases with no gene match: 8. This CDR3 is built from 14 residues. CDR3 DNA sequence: TGTGCCAGCAGCCAGGGACAGTTGCGGGAGACCCAGTACTTC. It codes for CASSQGQLRETQYF.

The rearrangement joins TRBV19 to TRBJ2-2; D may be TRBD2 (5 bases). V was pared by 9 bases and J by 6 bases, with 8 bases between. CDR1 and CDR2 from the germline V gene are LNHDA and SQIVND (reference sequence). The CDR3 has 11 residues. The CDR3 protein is CASGEPGELFF. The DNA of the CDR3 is TGTGCCAGCGGGGAGCCCGGGGAGCTGTTTTTT.

In DNA, the CDR3 is TGTGCCAGCAGCTTGGCCCAGGGGCTGGTCTATGGCTACACCTTC. Encoded protein: CASSLAQGLVYGYTF. V gene TRBV5-5 combines with J gene TRBJ1-2, with a tentative D call TRBD1 (6 bases). The V gene lost 0 bases and the J gene lost 4 bases, with 13 bases spanning the gap. The length of the CDR3 is 15 residues. Germline V CDR1 and CDR2: SGHKS, YYEKEE (reference sequence). The variable domain in full, with the rest retrieved from reference TRBV5-5 and TRBJ1-2, is DAGVTQSPTHLIKTRGQQVTLRCSPISGHKSVSWYQQVLGQGPQFIFQYYEKEERGRGNFPDRFSARQFPNYSSELNVNALLLGDSALYLCASSLAQGLVYGYTFGSGTRLTVV.

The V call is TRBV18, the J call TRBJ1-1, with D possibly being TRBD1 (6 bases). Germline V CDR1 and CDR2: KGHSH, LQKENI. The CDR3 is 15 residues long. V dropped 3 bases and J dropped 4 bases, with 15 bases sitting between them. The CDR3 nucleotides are TGTGCCAGCTCACCCGGGGGGGGCGTGGGCACTGAAGCTTTCTTT. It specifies CASSPGGGVGTEAFF.

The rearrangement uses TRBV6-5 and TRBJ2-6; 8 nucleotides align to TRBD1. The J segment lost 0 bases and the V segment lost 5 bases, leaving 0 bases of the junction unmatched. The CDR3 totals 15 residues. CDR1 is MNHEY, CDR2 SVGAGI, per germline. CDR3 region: CASSGTGSGANVLTF. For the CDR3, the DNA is TGTGCCAGCAGTGGGACAGGCTCTGGGGCCAACGTCCTGACTTTC.

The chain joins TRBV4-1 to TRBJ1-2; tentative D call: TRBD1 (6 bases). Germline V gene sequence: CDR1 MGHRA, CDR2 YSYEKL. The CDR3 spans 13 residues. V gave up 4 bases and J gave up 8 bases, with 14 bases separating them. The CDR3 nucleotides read TGCGCCAGCAGCCTCCAGGGGCTCAACGGCTACACCTTC. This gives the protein CASSLQGLNGYTF.

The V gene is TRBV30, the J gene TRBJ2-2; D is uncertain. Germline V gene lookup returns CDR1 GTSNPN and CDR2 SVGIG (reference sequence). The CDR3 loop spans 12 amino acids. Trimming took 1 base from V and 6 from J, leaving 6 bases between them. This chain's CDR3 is CAWSESPGELFF. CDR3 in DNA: TGTGCCTGGAGTGAGAGTCCCGGGGAGCTGTTTTTT.

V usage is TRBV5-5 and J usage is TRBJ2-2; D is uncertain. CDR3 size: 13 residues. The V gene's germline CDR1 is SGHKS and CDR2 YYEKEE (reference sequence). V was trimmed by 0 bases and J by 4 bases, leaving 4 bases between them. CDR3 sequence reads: CASSLDLTGELFF. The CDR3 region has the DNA TGTGCCAGCAGCTTGGATCTCACCGGGGAGCTGTTTTTT.

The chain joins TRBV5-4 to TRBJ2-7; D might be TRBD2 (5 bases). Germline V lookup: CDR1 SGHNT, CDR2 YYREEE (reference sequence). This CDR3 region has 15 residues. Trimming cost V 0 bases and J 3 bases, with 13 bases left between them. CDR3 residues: CASSLGGSEIYEQYF. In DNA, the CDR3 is TGTGCCAGCAGCTTGGGAGGTAGCGAAATCTACGAGCAGTACTTC.

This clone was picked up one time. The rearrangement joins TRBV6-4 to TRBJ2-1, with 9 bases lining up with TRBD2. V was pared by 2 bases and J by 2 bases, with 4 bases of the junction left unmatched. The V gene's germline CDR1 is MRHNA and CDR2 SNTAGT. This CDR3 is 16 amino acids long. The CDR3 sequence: CASSDRLAVPYNEQFF. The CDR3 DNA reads TGTGCCAGCAGTGACAGACTAGCGGTCCCCTACAATGAGCAGTTCTTC.

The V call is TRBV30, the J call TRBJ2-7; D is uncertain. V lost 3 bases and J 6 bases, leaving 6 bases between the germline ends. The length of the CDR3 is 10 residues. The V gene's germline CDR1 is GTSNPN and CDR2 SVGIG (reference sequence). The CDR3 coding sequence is TGTGCCTGGAGCCGTAGCGAGCAGTACTTC. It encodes CAWSRSEQYF.

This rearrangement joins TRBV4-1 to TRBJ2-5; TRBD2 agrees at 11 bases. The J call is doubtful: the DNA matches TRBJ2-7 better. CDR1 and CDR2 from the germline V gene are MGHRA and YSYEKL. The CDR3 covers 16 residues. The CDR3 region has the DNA TGCGCCAGCAGCCAAGTCCCTAGCGGGGGGTACTACGAGCAGTACTTC. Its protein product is CASSQVPSGGYYEQYF.

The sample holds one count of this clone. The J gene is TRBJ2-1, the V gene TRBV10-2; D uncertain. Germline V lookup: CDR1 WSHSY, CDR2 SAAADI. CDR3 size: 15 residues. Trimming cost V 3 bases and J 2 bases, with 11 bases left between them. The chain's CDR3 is CASSESRAAYNEQFF. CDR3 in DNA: TGCGCCAGCAGTGAATCTAGAGCCGCCTACAATGAGCAGTTCTTC.